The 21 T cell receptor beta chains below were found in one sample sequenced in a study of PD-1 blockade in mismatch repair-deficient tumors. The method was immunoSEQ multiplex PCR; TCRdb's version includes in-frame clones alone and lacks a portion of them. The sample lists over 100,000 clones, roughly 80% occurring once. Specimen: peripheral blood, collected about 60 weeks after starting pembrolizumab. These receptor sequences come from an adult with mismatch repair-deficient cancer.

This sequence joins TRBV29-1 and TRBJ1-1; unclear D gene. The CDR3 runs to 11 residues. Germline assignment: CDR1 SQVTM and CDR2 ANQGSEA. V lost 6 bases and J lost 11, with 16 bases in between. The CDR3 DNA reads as TGCAGCGTCCTAGGGCCTGCTCCGGCTTTCTTT. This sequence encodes CSVLGPAPAFF.

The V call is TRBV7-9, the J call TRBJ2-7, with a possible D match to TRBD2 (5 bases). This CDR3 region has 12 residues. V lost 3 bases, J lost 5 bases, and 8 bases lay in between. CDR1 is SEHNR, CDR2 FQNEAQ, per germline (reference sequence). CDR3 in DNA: TGTGCCAGCAGCTTCCCCGGGGACGAGCAGTACTTC. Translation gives CASSFPGDEQYF.

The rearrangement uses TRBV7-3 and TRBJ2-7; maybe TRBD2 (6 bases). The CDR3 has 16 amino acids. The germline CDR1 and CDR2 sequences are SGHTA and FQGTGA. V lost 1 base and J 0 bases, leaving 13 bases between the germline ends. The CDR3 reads CASSLKGGRSSYEQYF. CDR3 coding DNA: TGTGCCAGCAGCTTAAAGGGAGGACGGAGCTCCTACGAGCAGTACTTC.

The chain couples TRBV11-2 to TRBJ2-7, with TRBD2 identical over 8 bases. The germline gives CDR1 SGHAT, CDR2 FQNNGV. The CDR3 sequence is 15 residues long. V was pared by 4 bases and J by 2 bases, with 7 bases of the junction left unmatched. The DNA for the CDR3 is TGTGCCAGCAGCTCCGGCACTAGCGGACCCTACGAGCAGTACTTC. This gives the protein CASSSGTSGPYEQYF.

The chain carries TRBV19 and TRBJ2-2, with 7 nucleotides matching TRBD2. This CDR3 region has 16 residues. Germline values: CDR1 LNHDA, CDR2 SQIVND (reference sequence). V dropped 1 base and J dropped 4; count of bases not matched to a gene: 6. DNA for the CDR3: TGTGCCAGTAGTATAGGACTAGCTGAAGGCACCGGGGAGCTGTTTTTT. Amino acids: CASSIGLAEGTGELFF.

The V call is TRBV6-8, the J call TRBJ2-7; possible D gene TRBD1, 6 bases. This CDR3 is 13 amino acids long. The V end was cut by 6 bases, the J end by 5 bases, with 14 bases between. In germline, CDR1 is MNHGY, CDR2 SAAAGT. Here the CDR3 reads CASSPDRPDEQYF. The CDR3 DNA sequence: TGTGCCAGCAGCCCCGACAGGCCCGACGAGCAGTACTTC.

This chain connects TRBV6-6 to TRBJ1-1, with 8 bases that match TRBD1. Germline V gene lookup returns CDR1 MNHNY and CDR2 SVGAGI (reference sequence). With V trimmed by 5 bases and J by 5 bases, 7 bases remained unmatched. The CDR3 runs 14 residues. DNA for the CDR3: TGTGCCAGCAGTCCAACAGGGGGAATAACTGAAGCTTTCTTT. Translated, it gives CASSPTGGITEAFF.

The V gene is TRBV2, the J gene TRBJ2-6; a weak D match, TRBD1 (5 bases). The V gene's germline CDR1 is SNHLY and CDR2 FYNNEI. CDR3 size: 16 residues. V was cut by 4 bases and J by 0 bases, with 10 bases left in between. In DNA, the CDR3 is TGTGCCAGCAGTGGGGGCCGTCGCTCTGGGGCCAACGTCCTGACTTTC. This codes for CASSGGRRSGANVLTF.

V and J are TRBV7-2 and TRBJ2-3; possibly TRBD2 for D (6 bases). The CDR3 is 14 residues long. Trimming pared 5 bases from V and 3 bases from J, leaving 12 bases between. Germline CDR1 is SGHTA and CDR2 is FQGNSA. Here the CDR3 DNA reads TGTGCCAGCAGCCACGGGAGTCCGACAGATACGCAGTATTTT. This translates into CASSHGSPTDTQYF. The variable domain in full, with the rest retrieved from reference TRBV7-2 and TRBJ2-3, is GAGVSQSPSNKVTEKGKDVELRCDPISGHTALYWYRQSLGQGLEFLIYFQGNSAPDKSGLPSDRFSAERTGGSVSTLTIQRTQQEDSAVYLCASSHGSPTDTQYFGPGTRLTVL.

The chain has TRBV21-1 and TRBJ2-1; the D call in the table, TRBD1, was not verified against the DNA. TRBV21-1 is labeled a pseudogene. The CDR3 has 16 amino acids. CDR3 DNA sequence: TGTGCCAGCAGCAAAGGGAAGCCGGACAGTTACAATGAGCAGTTCTTC. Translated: CASSKGKPDSYNEQFF.

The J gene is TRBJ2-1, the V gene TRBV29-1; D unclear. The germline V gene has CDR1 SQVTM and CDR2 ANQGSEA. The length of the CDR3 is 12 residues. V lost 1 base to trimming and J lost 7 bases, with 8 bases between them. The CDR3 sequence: CSVEGLTNEQFF. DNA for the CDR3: TGCAGCGTTGAAGGACTCACTAATGAGCAGTTCTTC.

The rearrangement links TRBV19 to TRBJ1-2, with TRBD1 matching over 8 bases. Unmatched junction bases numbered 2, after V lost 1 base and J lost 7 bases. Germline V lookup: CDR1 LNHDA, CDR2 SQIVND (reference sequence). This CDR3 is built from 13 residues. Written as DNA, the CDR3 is TGTGCCAGTAGTATAGGGGACAGGTCTGGCTACACCTTC. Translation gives CASSIGDRSGYTF.

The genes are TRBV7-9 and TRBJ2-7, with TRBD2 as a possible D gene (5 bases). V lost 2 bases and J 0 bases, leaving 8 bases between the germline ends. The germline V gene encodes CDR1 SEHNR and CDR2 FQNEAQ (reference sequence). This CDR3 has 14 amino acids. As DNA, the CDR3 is TGTGCCAGCAGCTTAACGGGGATCTCCTACGAGCAGTACTTC. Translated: CASSLTGISYEQYF. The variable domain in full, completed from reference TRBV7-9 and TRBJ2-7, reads DTGVSQNPRHKITKRGQNVTFRCDPISEHNRLYWYRQTLGQGPEFLTYFQNEAQLEKSRLLSDRFSAERPKGSFSTLEIQRTEQGDSAMYLCASSLTGISYEQYFGPGTRLTVT.

This CDR3 is CASSLEGRDDTDTQYF. The DNA of the CDR3 is TGCGCCAGCAGCTTGGAGGGGCGGGACGACACAGATACGCAGTATTTT. This chain connects TRBV5-1 to TRBJ2-3, with D possibly TRBD2 on 6 matching bases. The CDR3 runs 16 residues. Germline V gene data show CDR1 as SGHRS and CDR2 as YFSETQ. Between the trimmed V and J ends, which lost 0 bases and 2 bases, there was a span of 13 bases. Supplemented by reference TRBV5-1 and TRBJ2-3, the full variable domain reads KAGVTQTPRYLIKTRGQQVTLSCSPISGHRSVSWYQQTPGQGLQFLFEYFSETQRNKGNFPGRFSGRQFSNSRSEMNVSTLELGDSALYLCASSLEGRDDTDTQYFGPGTRLTVL.

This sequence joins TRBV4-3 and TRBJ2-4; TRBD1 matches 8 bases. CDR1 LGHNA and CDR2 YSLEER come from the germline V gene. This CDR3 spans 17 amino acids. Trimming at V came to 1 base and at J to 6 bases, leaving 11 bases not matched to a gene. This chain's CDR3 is CASSQVYGQGYGNIQYF. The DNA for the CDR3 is TGCGCCAGCAGCCAAGTCTACGGACAGGGTTATGGAAACATTCAGTACTTC.

The CDR3 reads CASSLAVAADGNQPQHF. CDR3 DNA: TGTGCCAGCAGCTTGGCCGTCGCGGCTGACGGGAATCAGCCCCAGCATTTT. The chain combines TRBV5-5 with TRBJ1-5; D gene ambiguous. The CDR3 runs 17 residues. Germline assignment: CDR1 SGHKS and CDR2 YYEKEE (reference sequence). The V and J ends lost 0 bases and 4 bases respectively, with 17 bases between them.

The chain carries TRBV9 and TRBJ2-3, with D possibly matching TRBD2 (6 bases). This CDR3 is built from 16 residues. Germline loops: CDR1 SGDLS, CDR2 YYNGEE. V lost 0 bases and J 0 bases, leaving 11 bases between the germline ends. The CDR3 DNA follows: TGTGCCAGCAGCGTAGATCCCGGGGGAAGCACAGATACGCAGTATTTT. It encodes CASSVDPGGSTDTQYF.

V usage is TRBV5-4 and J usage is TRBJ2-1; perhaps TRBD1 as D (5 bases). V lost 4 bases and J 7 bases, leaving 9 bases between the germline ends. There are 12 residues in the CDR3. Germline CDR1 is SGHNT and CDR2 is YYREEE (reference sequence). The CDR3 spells CASSLDRNEQFF. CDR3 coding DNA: TGTGCCAGCAGCCTAGACAGAAATGAGCAGTTCTTC.

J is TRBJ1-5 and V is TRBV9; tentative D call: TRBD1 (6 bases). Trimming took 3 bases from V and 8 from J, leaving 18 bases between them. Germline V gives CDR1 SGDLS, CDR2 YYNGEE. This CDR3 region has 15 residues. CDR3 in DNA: TGTGCCAGCAGCGGATCCGGGGGGCGAGGTGAGCCCCAGCATTTT. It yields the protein CASSGSGGRGEPQHF.

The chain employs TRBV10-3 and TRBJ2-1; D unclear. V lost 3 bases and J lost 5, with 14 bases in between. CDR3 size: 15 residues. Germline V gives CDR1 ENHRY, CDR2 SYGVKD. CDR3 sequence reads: CAISDPPKEHNEQFF. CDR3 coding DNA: TGTGCCATCAGTGACCCACCGAAAGAACACAATGAGCAGTTCTTC.

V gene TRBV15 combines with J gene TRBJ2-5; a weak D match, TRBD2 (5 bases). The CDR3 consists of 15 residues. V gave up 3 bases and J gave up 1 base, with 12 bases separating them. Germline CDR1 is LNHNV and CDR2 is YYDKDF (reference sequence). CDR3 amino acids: CATSSRSGSQETQYF. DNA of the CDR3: TGTGCCACCAGCAGCCGGTCGGGGAGCCAAGAGACCCAGTACTTC. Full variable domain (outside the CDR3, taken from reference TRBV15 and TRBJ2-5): DAMVIQNPRYQVTQFGKPVTLSCSQTLNHNVMYWYQQKSSQAPKLLFHYYDKDFNNEADTPDNFQSRRPNTSFCFLDIRSPGLGDTAMYLCATSSRSGSQETQYFGPGTRLLVL.